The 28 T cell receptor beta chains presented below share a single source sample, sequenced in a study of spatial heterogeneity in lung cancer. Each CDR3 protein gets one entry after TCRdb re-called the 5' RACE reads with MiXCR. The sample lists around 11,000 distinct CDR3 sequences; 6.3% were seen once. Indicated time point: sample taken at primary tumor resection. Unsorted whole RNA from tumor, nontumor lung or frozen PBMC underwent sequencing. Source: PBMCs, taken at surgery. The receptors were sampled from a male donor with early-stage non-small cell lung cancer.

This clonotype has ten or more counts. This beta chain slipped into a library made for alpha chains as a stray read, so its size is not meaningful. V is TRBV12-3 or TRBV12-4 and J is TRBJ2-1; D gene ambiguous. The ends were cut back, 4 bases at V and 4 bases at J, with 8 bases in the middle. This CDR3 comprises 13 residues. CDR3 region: CASSSNLYNEQFF. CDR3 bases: TGTGCCAGCAGTTCGAACTTGTACAATGAGCAGTTCTTC.

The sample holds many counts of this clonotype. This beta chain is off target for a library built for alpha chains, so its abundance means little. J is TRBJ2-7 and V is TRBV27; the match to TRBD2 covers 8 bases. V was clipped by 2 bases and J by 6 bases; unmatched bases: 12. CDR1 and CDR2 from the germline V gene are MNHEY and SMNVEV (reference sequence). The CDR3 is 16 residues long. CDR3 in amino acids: CASSLKAEVRGGEQYF. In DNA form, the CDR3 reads TGTGCCAGCAGTTTAAAGGCTGAGGTCCGGGGGGGCGAGCAGTACTTC.

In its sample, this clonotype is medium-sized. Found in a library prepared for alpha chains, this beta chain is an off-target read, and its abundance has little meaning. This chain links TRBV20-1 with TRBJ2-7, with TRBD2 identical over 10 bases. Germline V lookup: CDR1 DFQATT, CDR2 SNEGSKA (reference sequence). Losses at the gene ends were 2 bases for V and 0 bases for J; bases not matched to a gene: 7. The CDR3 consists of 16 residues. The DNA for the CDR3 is TGCAGTGCTAGAAACACTAGCGGGGATAGCTCCTACGAGCAGTACTTC. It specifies CSARNTSGDSSYEQYF.

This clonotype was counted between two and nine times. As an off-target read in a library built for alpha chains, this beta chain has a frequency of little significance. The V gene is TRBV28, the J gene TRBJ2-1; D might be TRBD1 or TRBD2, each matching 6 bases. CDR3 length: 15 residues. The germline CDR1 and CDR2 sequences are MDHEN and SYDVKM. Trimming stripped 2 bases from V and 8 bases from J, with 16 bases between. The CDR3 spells CASSLGGGSWYEQFF. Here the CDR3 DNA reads TGTGCCAGCAGTTTAGGAGGGGGGAGCTGGTATGAGCAGTTCTTC.

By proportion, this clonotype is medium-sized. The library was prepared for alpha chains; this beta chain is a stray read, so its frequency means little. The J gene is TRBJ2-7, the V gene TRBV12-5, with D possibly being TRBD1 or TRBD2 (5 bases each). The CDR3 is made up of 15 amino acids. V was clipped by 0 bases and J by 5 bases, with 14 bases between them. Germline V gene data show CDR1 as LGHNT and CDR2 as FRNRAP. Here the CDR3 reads CASGLVTQGRDEQYF. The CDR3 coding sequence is TGTGCTAGTGGTTTGGTAACGCAGGGACGGGACGAGCAGTACTTC. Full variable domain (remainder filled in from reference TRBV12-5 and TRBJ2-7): DARVTQTPRHKVTEMGQEVTMRCQPILGHNTVFWYRQTMMQGLELLAYFRNRAPLDDSGMPKDRFSAEMPDATLATLKIQPSEPRDSAVYFCASGLVTQGRDEQYFGPGTRLTVT.

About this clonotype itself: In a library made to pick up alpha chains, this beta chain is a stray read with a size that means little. The CDR3 DNA sequence: TGTGCCAGCAGTCGTAGACAGGGAATGGCGGGCAATCAGCCCCAGCATTTT. It is translated as CASSRRQGMAGNQPQHF. The gene calls are TRBV28 and TRBJ1-5, with 7 bases fitting TRBD1. This CDR3 is built from 17 residues. Germline trimming cut 5 bases from V and 2 bases from J; bases unmatched to any gene: 12. The germline V gene encodes CDR1 MDHEN and CDR2 SYDVKM.

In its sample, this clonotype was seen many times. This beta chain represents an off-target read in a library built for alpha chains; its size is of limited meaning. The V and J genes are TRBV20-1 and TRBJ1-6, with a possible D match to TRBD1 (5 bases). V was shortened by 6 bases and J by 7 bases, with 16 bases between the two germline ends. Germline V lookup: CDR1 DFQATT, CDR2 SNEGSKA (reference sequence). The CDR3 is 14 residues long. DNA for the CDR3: TGCAGTGCACGGTCGGCGGGGGGAAATTCACCCCTCCACTTT. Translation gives CSARSAGGNSPLHF.

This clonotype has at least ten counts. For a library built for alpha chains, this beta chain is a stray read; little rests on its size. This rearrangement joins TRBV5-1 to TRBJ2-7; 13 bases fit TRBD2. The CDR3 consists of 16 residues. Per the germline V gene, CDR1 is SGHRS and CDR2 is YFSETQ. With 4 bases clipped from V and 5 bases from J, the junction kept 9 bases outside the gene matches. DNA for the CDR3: TGCGCCAGCAGCGGGAGGACTAGCGGGGGTTCCCACGAGCAGTACTTC. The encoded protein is CASSGRTSGGSHEQYF.

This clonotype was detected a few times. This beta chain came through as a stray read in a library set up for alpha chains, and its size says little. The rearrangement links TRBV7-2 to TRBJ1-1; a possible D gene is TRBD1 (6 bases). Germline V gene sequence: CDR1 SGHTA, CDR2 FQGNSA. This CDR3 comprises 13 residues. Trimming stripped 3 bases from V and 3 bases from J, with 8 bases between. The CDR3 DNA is TGTGCCAGCAGCTTGGCAGGGGACACTGAAGCTTTCTTT. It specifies CASSLAGDTEAFF.

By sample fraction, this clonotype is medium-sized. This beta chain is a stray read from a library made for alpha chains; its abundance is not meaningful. DNA for the CDR3: TGTGCCAGCAGCTTAGATTCCGGTGACACAGATACGCAGTATTTT. This translates into CASSLDSGDTDTQYF. V and J are TRBV11-3 and TRBJ2-3; D gene ambiguous. The V gene's germline CDR1 is SGHNT and CDR2 YENEEA. With 0 bases removed from V and 2 bases from J, the gap between germline ends came to 9 bases. The CDR3 is made up of 15 amino acids.

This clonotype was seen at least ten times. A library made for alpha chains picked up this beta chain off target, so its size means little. CDR3 nucleotides: TGTGCCAGCAGCGCCCGGGAGGCCGGGGAGCTGTTTTTT. Its protein is CASSAREAGELFF. This rearrangement joins TRBV11-3 to TRBJ2-2, with 7 bases fitting TRBD2. Germline values: CDR1 SGHNT, CDR2 YENEEA. V lost 5 bases to trimming and J lost 6 bases; unmatched junction nucleotides: 3. This CDR3 has 13 residues.

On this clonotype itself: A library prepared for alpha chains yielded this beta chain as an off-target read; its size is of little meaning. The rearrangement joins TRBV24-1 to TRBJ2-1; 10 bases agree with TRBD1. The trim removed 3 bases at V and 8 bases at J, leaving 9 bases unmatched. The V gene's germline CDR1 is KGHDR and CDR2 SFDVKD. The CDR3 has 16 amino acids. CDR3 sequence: CATSDPGQGIGYEQFF. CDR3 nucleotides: TGTGCCACCAGTGATCCGGGACAGGGGATCGGATATGAGCAGTTCTTC.

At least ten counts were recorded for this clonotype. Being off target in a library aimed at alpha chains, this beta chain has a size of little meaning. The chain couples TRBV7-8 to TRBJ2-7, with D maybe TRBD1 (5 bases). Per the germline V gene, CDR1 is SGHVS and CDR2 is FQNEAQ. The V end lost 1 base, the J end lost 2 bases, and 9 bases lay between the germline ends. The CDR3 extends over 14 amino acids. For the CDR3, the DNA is TGTGCCAGCAGCTTAGGGGTAGGGGCCTACGAGCAGTACTTC. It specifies CASSLGVGAYEQYF.

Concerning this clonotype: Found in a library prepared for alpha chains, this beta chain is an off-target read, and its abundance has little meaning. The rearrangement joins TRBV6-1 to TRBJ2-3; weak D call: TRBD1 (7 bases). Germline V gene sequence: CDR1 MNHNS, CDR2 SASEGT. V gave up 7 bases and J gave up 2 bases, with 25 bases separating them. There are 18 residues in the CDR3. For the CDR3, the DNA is TGTGCCAGCACCCCAGGCCTCCCAGGGGGGACGGACACAGATACGCAGTATTTT. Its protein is CASTPGLPGGTDTDTQYF.

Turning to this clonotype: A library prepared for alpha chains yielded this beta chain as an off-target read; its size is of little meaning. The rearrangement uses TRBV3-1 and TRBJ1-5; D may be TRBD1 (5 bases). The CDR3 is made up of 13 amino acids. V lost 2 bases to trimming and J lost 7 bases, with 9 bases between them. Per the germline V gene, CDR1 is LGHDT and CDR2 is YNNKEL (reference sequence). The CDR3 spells CASSQTRGQPQHF. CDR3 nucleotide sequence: TGTGCCAGCAGCCAAACTCGGGGCCAGCCCCAGCATTTT.

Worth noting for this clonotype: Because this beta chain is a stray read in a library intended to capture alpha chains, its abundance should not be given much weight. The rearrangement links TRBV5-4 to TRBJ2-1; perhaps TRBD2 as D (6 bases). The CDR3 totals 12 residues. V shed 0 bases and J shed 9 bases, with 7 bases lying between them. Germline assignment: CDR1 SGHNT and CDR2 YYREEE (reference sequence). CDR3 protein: CASSLAGGEQFF. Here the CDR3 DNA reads TGTGCCAGCAGCTTGGCCGGGGGTGAGCAGTTCTTC.

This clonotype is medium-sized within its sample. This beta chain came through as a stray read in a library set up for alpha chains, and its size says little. The chain's CDR3 is CASSYSGSDNIQYF. The CDR3 coding sequence is TGTGCCAGCAGCTATAGCGGGAGTGACAACATTCAGTACTTC. V usage is TRBV7-9 and J usage is TRBJ2-4, with 9 bases fitting TRBD2. Trimming cost V 4 bases and J 7 bases; bases outside gene matches: 5. This CDR3 region has 14 residues. CDR1 is SEHNR and CDR2 is FQNEAQ in the germline V gene (reference sequence).

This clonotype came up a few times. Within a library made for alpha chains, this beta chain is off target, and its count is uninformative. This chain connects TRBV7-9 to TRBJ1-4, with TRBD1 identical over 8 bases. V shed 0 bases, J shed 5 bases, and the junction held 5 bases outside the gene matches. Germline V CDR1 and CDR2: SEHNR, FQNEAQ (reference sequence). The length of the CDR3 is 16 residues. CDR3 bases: TGTGCCAGCAGCTTAGCGAGCTGGACAGGGAATGAAAAACTGTTTTTT. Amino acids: CASSLASWTGNEKLFF.

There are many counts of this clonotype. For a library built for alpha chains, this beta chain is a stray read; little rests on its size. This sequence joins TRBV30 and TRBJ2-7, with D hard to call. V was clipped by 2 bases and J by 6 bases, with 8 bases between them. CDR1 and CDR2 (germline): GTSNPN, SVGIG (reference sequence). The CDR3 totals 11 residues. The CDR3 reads CAWSPAIEQYF. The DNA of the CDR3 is TGTGCCTGGAGTCCCGCCATCGAGCAGTACTTC.

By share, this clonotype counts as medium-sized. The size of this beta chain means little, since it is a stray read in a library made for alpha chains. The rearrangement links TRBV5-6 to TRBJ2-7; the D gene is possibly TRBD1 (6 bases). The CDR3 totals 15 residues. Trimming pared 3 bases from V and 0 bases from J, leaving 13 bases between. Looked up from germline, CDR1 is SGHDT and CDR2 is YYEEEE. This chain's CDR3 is CASSSDRSYSYEQYF. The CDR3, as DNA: TGTGCCAGCAGCTCGGACAGAAGCTACTCCTACGAGCAGTACTTC.

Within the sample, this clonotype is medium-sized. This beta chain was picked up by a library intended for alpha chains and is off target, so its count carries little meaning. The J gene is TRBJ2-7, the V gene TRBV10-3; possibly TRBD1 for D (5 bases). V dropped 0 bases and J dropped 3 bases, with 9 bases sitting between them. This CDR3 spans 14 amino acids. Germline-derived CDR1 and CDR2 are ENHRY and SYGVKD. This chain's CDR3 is CAISESGRDYEQYF. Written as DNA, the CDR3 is TGTGCCATCAGTGAGTCGGGCAGGGACTACGAGCAGTACTTC.

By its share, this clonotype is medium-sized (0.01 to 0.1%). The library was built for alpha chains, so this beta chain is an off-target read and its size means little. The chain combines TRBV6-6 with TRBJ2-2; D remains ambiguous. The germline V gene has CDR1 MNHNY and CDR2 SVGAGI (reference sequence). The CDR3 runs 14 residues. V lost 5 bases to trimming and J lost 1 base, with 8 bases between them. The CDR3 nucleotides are TGTGCCAGCAGTCCCCGCGGGAACACCGGGGAGCTGTTTTTT. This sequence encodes CASSPRGNTGELFF.

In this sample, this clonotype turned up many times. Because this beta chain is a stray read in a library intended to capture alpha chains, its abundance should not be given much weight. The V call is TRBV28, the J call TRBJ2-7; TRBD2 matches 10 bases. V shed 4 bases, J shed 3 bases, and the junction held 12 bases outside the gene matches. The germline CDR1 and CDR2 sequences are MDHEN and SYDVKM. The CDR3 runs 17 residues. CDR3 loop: CASSSPTPSGGSYEQYF. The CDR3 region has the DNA TGTGCCAGCAGTTCTCCCACCCCTAGCGGGGGAAGCTACGAGCAGTACTTC.

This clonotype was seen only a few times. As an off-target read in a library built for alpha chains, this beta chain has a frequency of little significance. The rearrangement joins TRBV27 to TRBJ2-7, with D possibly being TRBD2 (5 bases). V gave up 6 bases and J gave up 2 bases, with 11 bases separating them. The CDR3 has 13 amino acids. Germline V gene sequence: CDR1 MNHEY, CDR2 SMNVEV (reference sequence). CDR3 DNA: TGTGCCAGCAGGCCTACTAGTGCCTACGAGCAGTACTTC. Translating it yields CASRPTSAYEQYF.

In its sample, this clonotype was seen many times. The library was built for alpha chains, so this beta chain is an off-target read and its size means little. The CDR3 loop reads CAWSSETQYF. The DNA of the CDR3 is TGTGCCTGGAGTTCAGAGACCCAGTACTTC. J is TRBJ2-5 and V is TRBV30; D ambiguous. Trimming stripped 2 bases from V and 4 bases from J, with 2 bases between. The CDR3 runs 10 residues. Germline V CDR1 and CDR2: GTSNPN, SVGIG (reference sequence). The full variable domain, with the rest looked up from reference TRBV30 and TRBJ2-5, is SQTIHQWPATLVQPVGSPLSLECTVEGTSNPNLYWYRQAAGRGLQLLFYSVGIGQISSEVPQNLSASRPQDRQFILSSKKLLLSDSGFYLCAWSSETQYFGPGTRLLVL.

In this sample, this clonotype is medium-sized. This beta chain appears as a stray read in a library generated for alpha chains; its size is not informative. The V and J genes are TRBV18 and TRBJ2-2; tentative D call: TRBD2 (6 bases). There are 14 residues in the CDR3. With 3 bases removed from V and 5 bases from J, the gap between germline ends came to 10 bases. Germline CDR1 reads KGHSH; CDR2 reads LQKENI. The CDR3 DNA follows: TGTGCCAGCTCACCGCGAAGCGGGACCGGGGAGCTGTTTTTT. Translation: CASSPRSGTGELFF.

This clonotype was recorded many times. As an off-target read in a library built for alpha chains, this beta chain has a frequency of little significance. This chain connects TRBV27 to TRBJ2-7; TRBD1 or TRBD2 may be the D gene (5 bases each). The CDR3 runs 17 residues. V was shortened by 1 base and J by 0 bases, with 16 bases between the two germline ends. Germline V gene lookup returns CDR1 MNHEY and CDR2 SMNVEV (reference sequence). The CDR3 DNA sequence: TGTGCCAGCAGTTTATGGGGCCTCTCGGGGAGCTCCTACGAGCAGTACTTC. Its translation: CASSLWGLSGSSYEQYF.

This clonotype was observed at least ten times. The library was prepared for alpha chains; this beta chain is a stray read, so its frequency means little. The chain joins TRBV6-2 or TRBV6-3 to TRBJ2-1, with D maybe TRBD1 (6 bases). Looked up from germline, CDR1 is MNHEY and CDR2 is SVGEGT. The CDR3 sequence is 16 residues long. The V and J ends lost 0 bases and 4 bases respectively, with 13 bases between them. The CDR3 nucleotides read TGTGCCAGCAGTTACTCGAAAGGTCAGGGGTACAATGAGCAGTTCTTC. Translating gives CASSYSKGQGYNEQFF.